Following are 19 T cell receptor beta chains from one sample sequenced in a study of blood T cell repertoires in COVID-19. Assay used: immunoSEQ multiplex PCR; TCRdb lists only in-frame clones, some missing. Among some 190,000 clones, roughly 88% were seen once, and the ten largest hold roughly 11%. Sample: peripheral blood. The receptors were gathered from a human donor with active or convalescent COVID-19. The donor label of this sample is uncertain.

The gene calls are TRBV2 and TRBJ2-3, with TRBD2 matching over 12 bases. CDR1 SNHLY and CDR2 FYNNEI come from the germline V gene. After removal of 7 bases from V and 0 bases from J, the junction contained 14 bases not matched to a gene. The length of the CDR3 is 19 residues. Here the CDR3 reads CASTPRGLAGGFSTDTQYF. The CDR3 nucleotides read TGTGCCAGCACCCCAAGGGGGCTAGCGGGAGGGTTCAGCACAGATACGCAGTATTTT.

This chain connects TRBV3-1 (or the pseudogene TRBV3-2) to TRBJ2-7; D may be TRBD2 (6 bases). Germline lookup yields CDR1 LGHDT and CDR2 YNNKEL (reference sequence). V shed 0 bases and J shed 2 bases, with 20 bases lying between them. The CDR3 spans 18 residues. Here the CDR3 reads CASSQDLGDSPWAYEQYF. The CDR3 nucleotides read TGTGCCAGCAGCCAAGATCTCGGGGACTCACCTTGGGCCTACGAGCAGTACTTC.

The gene calls are TRBV6-5 and TRBJ1-5; unclear D gene. The CDR3 loop spans 13 amino acids. Germline lookup yields CDR1 MNHEY and CDR2 SVGAGI. Trimming removed 2 bases from V and 6 bases from J, with 8 bases in between. In nucleotides, the CDR3 is TGTGCCAGCAGTTACGGGAGGTTTCAGCCCCAGCATTTT. This encodes CASSYGRFQPQHF.

The chain employs TRBV24-1 and TRBJ2-1; D is perhaps TRBD2 (6 bases). The V gene lost 4 bases and the J gene lost 6 bases, with 12 bases spanning the gap. The CDR3 covers 14 residues. CDR1 is KGHDR, CDR2 SFDVKD, per germline. The CDR3 region has the DNA TGTGCCACCAGTGAGTCGGGACTTTTCAATGAGCAGTTCTTC. Its translation: CATSESGLFNEQFF.

The V call is TRBV2, the J call TRBJ2-5; possible D gene TRBD1, 6 bases. Germline values: CDR1 SNHLY, CDR2 FYNNEI. V lost 1 base and J lost 2, with 17 bases in between. The CDR3 contains 17 residues. CDR3 coding DNA: TGTGCCAGCAGTGAAGGGTGGGTTAGGGGGAATCAAGAGACCCAGTACTTC. Its protein is CASSEGWVRGNQETQYF.

The chain has TRBV29-1 and TRBJ1-1; possible D gene TRBD1, 5 bases. V was cut by 6 bases and J by 6 bases, with 20 bases left in between. This CDR3 has 14 amino acids. Germline V gives CDR1 SQVTM, CDR2 ANQGSEA. For the CDR3, the DNA is TGCAGCGTACGGGGGGACCCCGCGACATCTGAAGCTTTCTTT. Its translation is CSVRGDPATSEAFF.

This clone was observed a handful of times. CDR3 DNA: TGTGCCACCTCGACTAGCGGGTACCTAAATGAGCAGTTCTTC. Translated: CATSTSGYLNEQFF. The chain is built from TRBV14 and TRBJ2-1; 10 nucleotides agree with TRBD2. Germline lookup yields CDR1 SGHDN and CDR2 FVKESK. The CDR3 is 14 amino acids. Trimming cost V 10 bases and J 7 bases; bases outside gene matches: 10.

The rearrangement links TRBV27 to TRBJ2-5; D remains ambiguous. Germline CDR1 MNHEY, CDR2 SMNVEV (reference sequence). Trimming pared 2 bases from V and 7 bases from J, leaving 8 bases between. The length of the CDR3 is 12 residues. CDR3 in amino acids: CASSLDRVTQYF. In DNA form, the CDR3 reads TGTGCCAGCAGTTTAGACCGGGTGACCCAGTACTTC.

V is TRBV6-1 and J is TRBJ2-1; 7 nucleotides agree with TRBD1. This CDR3 region has 12 residues. V trimming: 6 bases; J trimming: 13 bases; junction bases outside the gene matches: 9. Per germline, CDR1 MNHNS and CDR2 SASEGT. This CDR3 reads CASSNPGQLQFF. As DNA, the CDR3 is TGTGCCAGCAGCAACCCGGGACAGCTTCAGTTCTTC.

The CDR3 here is CASTDAGTGVGELFF. Written as DNA, the CDR3 is TGTGCCAGTACCGACGCCGGGACAGGGGTCGGGGAGCTGTTTTTT. This chain links TRBV19 with TRBJ2-2, with TRBD1 identical over 10 bases. The CDR3 totals 15 residues. CDR1 and CDR2 from the germline V gene are LNHDA and SQIVND (reference sequence). V dropped 7 bases and J dropped 7; count of bases not matched to a gene: 9.

V and J are TRBV12-3 or TRBV12-4 and TRBJ2-7; 7 bases line up with TRBD1. Germline trimming cut 5 bases from V and 1 base from J; bases unmatched to any gene: 2. This CDR3 region has 13 residues. The CDR3 coding sequence is TGTGCCAGCAGTCCAGGGGGATCCTACGAGCAGTACTTC. Its translation is CASSPGGSYEQYF.

This rearrangement joins TRBV28 to TRBJ2-3, with a weak D call TRBD1 (5 bases). The germline gives CDR1 MDHEN, CDR2 SYDVKM. Trimming cost V 2 bases and J 1 base, with 7 bases left between them. The CDR3 runs to 14 residues. The CDR3 DNA sequence: TGTGCCAGCAGTTTAGGGGCGGGCACAGATACGCAGTATTTT. As protein: CASSLGAGTDTQYF.

The gene calls are TRBV18 and TRBJ2-7; the match to TRBD1 covers 9 bases. The CDR3 runs to 15 residues. The germline gives CDR1 KGHSH, CDR2 LQKENI. V shed 5 bases, J shed 2 bases, and the junction held 7 bases outside the gene matches. As DNA, the CDR3 is TGTGCCAGCTCAGGTGGGACAGGGATAACCTACGAGCAGTACTTC. Its protein is CASSGGTGITYEQYF.

This clone appeared a few times. The CDR3 is CASSPRTGGQNTEAFF. The CDR3 nucleotides are TGTGCCAGCTCACCCAGGACAGGGGGACAGAACACTGAAGCTTTCTTT. V gene TRBV18 combines with J gene TRBJ1-1, with 10 nucleotides matching TRBD1. The CDR3 spans 16 residues. V lost 3 bases, J lost 1 base, and 5 bases stayed unmatched. The germline CDR1 and CDR2 sequences are KGHSH and LQKENI.

The V gene is TRBV7-9, the J gene TRBJ1-2, with 9 positions matching TRBD1. The CDR3 has 13 amino acids. V trimming: 5 bases; J trimming: 8 bases; junction bases outside the gene matches: 6. From germline, CDR1 is SEHNR and CDR2 FQNEAQ (reference sequence). CDR3 sequence reads: CASSVDRGEGYTF. CDR3 DNA sequence: TGTGCCAGCAGCGTGGACAGGGGAGAGGGCTACACCTTC.

The V gene is TRBV10-1, the J gene TRBJ2-3; maybe TRBD1 (6 bases). V was shortened by 2 bases and J by 4 bases, with 10 bases between the two germline ends. The CDR3 has 14 amino acids. CDR1 WNHNN and CDR2 SYGVQD come from the germline V gene (reference sequence). CDR3 nucleotide sequence: TGCGCCAGCAGTGAGACAGGGTGGGCAGATACGCAGTATTTT. As protein: CASSETGWADTQYF.

V usage is TRBV28 and J usage is TRBJ2-1; D unclear. Trimming took off 1 base at V and 6 bases at J, with 19 bases between the two ends. Germline V gene sequence: CDR1 MDHEN, CDR2 SYDVKM. The CDR3 loop spans 17 amino acids. CDR3 residues: CASSLFGWATSTNEQFF. In nucleotides, the CDR3 is TGTGCCAGCAGTTTATTCGGTTGGGCGACCTCAACCAATGAGCAGTTCTTC. The full variable domain, completed using reference TRBV28 and TRBJ2-1, is DVKVTQSSRYLVKRTGEKVFLECVQDMDHENMFWYRQDPGLGLRLIYFSYDVKMKEKGDIPEGYSVSREKKERFSLILESASTNQTSMYLCASSLFGWATSTNEQFFGPGTRLTVL.

This chain connects TRBV6-1 to TRBJ2-5, with 9 nucleotides matching TRBD2. After removal of 2 bases from V and 8 bases from J, the junction contained 6 bases not matched to a gene. The CDR3 consists of 14 residues. Germline V lookup: CDR1 MNHNS, CDR2 SASEGT. CDR3 sequence reads: CASSEKGRGGTQYF. The CDR3 DNA follows: TGTGCCAGCAGTGAAAAGGGGCGGGGGGGAACCCAGTACTTC.

CDR3 region: CATSRGRGGGGNLQETQYF. CDR3 DNA: TGTGCCACCAGCAGAGGCCGGGGTGGAGGGGGCAACCTCCAAGAGACCCAGTACTTC. V and J are TRBV15 and TRBJ2-5, with a possible D match to TRBD1 (7 bases). This CDR3 contains 19 residues. Trimming stripped 1 base from V and 1 base from J, with 22 bases between. Germline V gene data show CDR1 as LNHNV and CDR2 as YYDKDF (reference sequence). The variable domain in full, completed from reference TRBV15 and TRBJ2-5, reads DAMVIQNPRYQVTQFGKPVTLSCSQTLNHNVMYWYQQKSSQAPKLLFHYYDKDFNNEADTPDNFQSRRPNTSFCFLDIRSPGLGDTAMYLCATSRGRGGGGNLQETQYFGPGTRLLVL.